The present TCR beta chain was sequenced within a study of cytomegalovirus exposure and HLA in healthy donors. Study in general: For the roughly 400 genotyped donors, approximately 82% fell within the Caucasian-associated ancestry cluster. Findings and caveats of the study: Cytomegalovirus status was reportedly diagnosed by the classifier with high sensitivity and specificity. The authors reported that TCR beta sequences could predict HLA-A and HLA-B alleles. These predictions were accurate for most subjects in the first cohort.

The primer mix had 60 Vbeta and 13 Jbeta primers. The table came from immunoSEQ multiplex PCR; TCRdb's copy has only in-frame clones and leaves some out. The repertoire consists of 150,000 to 200,000 clones, with 75% to 80% occurring once and the leading ten covering about 0.93%. Per the germline V gene, CDR1 is MGHDK and CDR2 is SYGVNS. The CDR3 runs 16 residues. With 3 bases clipped from V and 0 bases from J, the junction kept 4 bases outside the gene matches. A note on this clone: What it binds is unknown.

The source of this sequence is a woman aged 50 to 65 in good health and CMV-seropositive. The V gene is TRBV25-1, the J gene TRBJ2-3, with TRBD2 identical over 9 bases. Material for sequencing was PBMCs. CDR3 amino acids: CASSDRLAASTDTQYF. DNA of the CDR3: TGTGCCAGCAGTGACCGACTAGCGGCTAGCACAGATACGCAGTATTTT.